This TCR beta chain appears in the sequencing data of a study of CD4+ T cells in melanoma. Study-wide results and caveats: A reported correlation linked neoantigen-specific CD4+ T cells to CD8+, macrophage and B cell function. Diverse differentiation states were reported for melanoma neoantigen-specific CD4+ T cells.

A word on this clone: Antigen unknown.

Profiling relied on immunoSEQ multiplex PCR, and the TCRdb table lists in-frame clones only, not all of them. This table holds over 100,000 clones, about 90% found once. Sequenced material: peripheral blood. This TCR was recovered from a human donor with melanoma.

The CDR3 nucleotides are TGCGCCAGCAGCCCGCGACAGGTCGAGGGCACAGATACGCAGTATTTT. This gives the protein CASSPRQVEGTDTQYF. The V call is TRBV4-3, the J call TRBJ2-3, with a tentative D call TRBD1 (6 bases). Germline V CDR1 and CDR2: LGHNA, YSLEER. The CDR3 length is 16 residues. V lost 4 bases and J lost 1, with 15 bases in between.